Below, one TCR beta chain is given with its context. The sample holds a few counts of this clone. Its specific antigen is unknown. The input lacks base qualities; no much larger clone sits a single base away. Each PCR received spiked-in synthetic TCR analog templates so that absolute template abundance could be estimated from read counts. The immunoSEQ assay was used to amplify TCRbeta CDR3 regions from genomic DNA with bias-controlled V and J gene primers. Sequencing of rearranged TCRbeta segments was done at approximately 20X coverage. Turning to the authors' computational methods: Sequencing errors were corrected by clustering, and CDR3s were annotated against IMGT so that V, D and J genes could be assigned. Downstream analyses used only productive TCRbeta rearrangements and left out out-of-frame or stop-codon sequences. To compute clonality, Shannon entropy was normalized by the log of the number of unique productive sequences and then subtracted from one. Clones differing between time points or between blood and tumor were identified by Fisher's exact test with Benjamini-Hochberg correction at adjusted p below 0.01. The table was pulled from immuneACCESS by TCRdb, which kept in-frame rearrangements only. Such tables lose some clones; where checked, under half of the loss comes from unresolved V genes, and the rest has no known cause. Clone size and the V and J calls come from that table; the DNA yielded D and trimming. For this sample there are around 51,000 clones; 70% to 90% appear just once. Approximately 16% of the sample rests with the top ten.

A cohort of more than 25 patients with locally advanced or metastatic urothelial carcinoma, treated at Memorial Sloan Kettering on a trial protocol, was included. Peripheral blood mononuclear cells were collected from each patient pretreatment and during treatment, giving between 1 and 8 total time points per patient. The Qiagen DNeasy Blood extraction kit was used to purify genomic DNA from total PBMCs and tumor samples. PBMCs were collected pretreatment and during treatment, and were isolated and stored as previously described. CDR1 and CDR2, per the germline V gene, are SGHTS and YDEGEE. Counted from cysteine to phenylalanine, this CDR3 has 15 amino acids. The sequence is cut down to CDR3 DNA, 45 bases in frame from base 1. At the junction V is shortened by 0 bases and J by 5 bases, with 14 bases in between. The record originates from a study of PD-L1 blockade in urothelial cancer (dated by TCRdb to the late 2010s). Regarding the research as a whole: Therapy was started in about 2014 for all patients, and atezolizumab 1,200 mg was administered intravenously every 3 weeks. About 85% of the roughly 29 patients were identified as males with urothelial cancer of bladder origin, and a prior smoking history was reported by 18 of 29 patients. Patients had an ECOG performance status of 0 or 1 and had received between 0 and 3 prior chemotherapy regimens. Blood samples were analyzed 3 weeks after the start of treatment (second dose) and 6 weeks after the start of treatment. Blood samples yielded a median of roughly 140,000 T cells and approximately 83,000 unique TCRs, with median clonality roughly 0.085. The study was an exploratory multi-omic analysis of somatic, immune and clinical correlates of response to PD-L1 blockade with atezolizumab in urothelial cancer. Pretreatment tumor samples, along with matched peripheral blood collected serially before and after atezolizumab treatment, underwent TCR sequencing. Progression-free survival longer than 6 months counted as durable clinical benefit, and TCR features were additionally tested against both progression-free and overall survival. In the same patients who had TCR sequencing, pretreatment tumors also underwent whole exome sequencing and RNA sequencing. Under ten patients reached durable clinical benefit, while about 19 patients did not. Around 29 patients had pretreatment blood TCR-seq, roughly 24 had at least one posttreatment blood collection, and roughly 24 had tumor TCR-seq.

General findings and caveats noted by the study authors: At 3 weeks after the start of treatment, tumor-associated TCR clones in peripheral blood had expanded more in patients with durable benefit (n of about 22, p = 0.022). Improved progression-free and overall survival was associated with having pretreatment peripheral blood TCR clonality below the median. Because of the small sample size (n of about 29) and the many exploratory analyses performed, the results are intended to be regarded as hypothesis-generating.

This clonotype was obtained from a man aged 60-69 years with urothelial cancer. This material consisted of PBMCs, taken around atezolizumab (anti-PD-L1) treatment. The chain is assembled from TRBV5-8 and TRBJ1-1, with a weak D call of TRBD1 (5 bases match). The CDR3 region: CASSLVGGSLTEAFF. The base sequence is TGTGCCAGCAGCTTGGTTGGGGGGAGTCTGACTGAAGCTTTCTTT.